The 20 T cell receptor beta chains below all came from one sample that was sequenced in a study of T cell repertoires in cytomegalovirus infection. TCRdb reanalysed the reads using MiXCR and keeps one entry per CDR3 protein. Of about 330,000 distinct CDR3 sequences in the sample, 8% to 9.5% were seen once. The sequencing sample was made of PBMCs. Receptors were obtained from a human donor in good health (CMV status not recorded). Some clones in this sample may be carry-over from other donors' samples.

The chain links TRBV28 to TRBJ2-5, with D maybe TRBD2 (6 bases). Germline CDR1 and CDR2: MDHEN and SYDVKM. Trimming removed 4 bases at V and 2 bases at J, with 8 bases between. The CDR3 spans 13 residues. The CDR3 DNA sequence: TGTGCCAGCAGTTGGGACTCACAAGAGACCCAGTACTTC. Translated: CASSWDSQETQYF. The full variable domain, in which reference TRBV28 and TRBJ2-5 provide the parts outside the CDR3, is DVKVTQSSRYLVKRTGEKVFLECVQDMDHENMFWYRQDPGLGLRLIYFSYDVKMKEKGDIPEGYSVSREKKERFSLILESASTNQTSMYLCASSWDSQETQYFGPGTRLLVL.

The gene calls are TRBV6-2 or TRBV6-3 and TRBJ2-5, with D tentatively TRBD2 (6 bases). The CDR3 runs to 14 residues. Germline V gene lookup returns CDR1 MNHEY and CDR2 SVGEGT. V was clipped by 0 bases and J by 5 bases, with 10 bases between them. The CDR3 region is CASSYSIAGETQYF. DNA of the CDR3: TGTGCCAGCAGTTACTCGATTGCGGGGGAGACCCAGTACTTC.

In its sample, this clonotype was seen many times. V and J are TRBV7-2 and TRBJ2-7; D gene uncertain. CDR3 length equals 13 residues. V lost 1 base to trimming and J lost 5 bases, with 9 bases between them. In germline, CDR1 is SGHTA, CDR2 FQGNSA. CDR3 residues: CASSLGGFHEQYF. The CDR3 nucleotides are TGTGCCAGCAGCTTAGGGGGATTCCACGAGCAGTACTTC.

The rearrangement joins TRBV6-6 to TRBJ1-6, with D maybe TRBD1 (6 bases). CDR3 size: 15 residues. Germline CDR1 is MNHNY and CDR2 is SVGAGI (reference sequence). V gave up 2 bases and J gave up 6 bases, with 11 bases separating them. CDR3 residues: CASSYLQGSNSPLHF. The CDR3 nucleotides are TGTGCCAGCAGTTACCTCCAGGGGAGTAATTCACCCCTCCACTTT.

The rearrangement links TRBV7-2 to TRBJ1-1, with D tentatively TRBD1 (5 bases). Germline V gives CDR1 SGHTA, CDR2 FQGNSA. The CDR3 totals 12 residues. The ends were cut back, 5 bases at V and 8 bases at J, with 12 bases in the middle. CDR3 protein: CASSRGRGEAFF. The CDR3 DNA sequence: TGTGCCAGCAGCCGGGGGAGGGGAGAAGCTTTCTTT.

This clonotype was seen at least ten times. DNA for the CDR3: TGTGCCAGCAGCTCTGGACAGCTCAGTAATGAAAAACTGTTTTTT. This encodes CASSSGQLSNEKLFF. This chain links TRBV7-2 with TRBJ1-4; possible D gene TRBD1, 6 bases. The CDR3 totals 15 residues. Trimming cost V 4 bases and J 4 bases, with 13 bases left between them. Germline V gives CDR1 SGHTA, CDR2 FQGNSA.

This clonotype was recorded at least ten times. The chain joins TRBV7-2 to TRBJ2-3; 14 bases line up with TRBD2. J gave up 6 bases and V 4 bases, and 6 bases lay outside the gene matches. CDR1 and CDR2 (germline): SGHTA, FQGNSA. The CDR3 sequence is 16 residues long. The CDR3 protein is CASSSGLAGGGDTQYF. The CDR3 DNA reads TGTGCCAGCAGCTCCGGACTAGCGGGGGGAGGGGATACGCAGTATTTT.

The CDR3, as DNA: TGCAGTGCCGACTACAGGGGTGAAAAACTGTTTTTT. This codes for CSADYRGEKLFF. The V gene is TRBV20-1, the J gene TRBJ1-4; 7 positions match TRBD1. The CDR3 loop spans 12 amino acids. Germline assignment: CDR1 DFQATT and CDR2 SNEGSKA (reference sequence). With V trimmed by 6 bases and J by 7 bases, 5 bases remained unmatched.

This clonotype was recorded many times. The rearrangement uses TRBV6-2 or TRBV6-3 and TRBJ2-3, with 8 nucleotides matching TRBD1. The CDR3 length is 14 residues. V lost 4 bases to trimming and J lost 4 bases; unmatched junction nucleotides: 4. Germline V CDR1 and CDR2: MNHEY, SVGEGT. CDR3 loop: CASSSGQVSDTQYF. The CDR3 DNA follows: TGTGCCAGCAGTTCGGGACAGGTTTCAGATACGCAGTATTTT.

The chain recombines TRBV7-2 with TRBJ2-1; the D is unclear. The CDR3 is 14 amino acids. The germline CDR1 and CDR2 sequences are SGHTA and FQGNSA. The V end was cut by 5 bases, the J end by 6 bases, with 14 bases between. CDR3 DNA sequence: TGTGCCAGCAGCAACTACTCCCCGGTCAATGAGCAGTTCTTC. Its protein product is CASSNYSPVNEQFF.

This clonotype was recorded a few times. The chain uses TRBV29-1 and TRBJ2-7; 11 positions match TRBD2. CDR3 length: 12 residues. Germline CDR1 and CDR2: SQVTM and ANQGSEA. The CDR3 DNA reads as TGCTCGGGGACTAGCGGTGGCTACGAGCAGTACTTC. It encodes CSGTSGGYEQYF.

This clonotype was detected many times. V and J are TRBV27 and TRBJ2-1; possibly TRBD1 or TRBD2 for D (6 bases each). CDR3 length: 15 amino acids. CDR1 and CDR2 from the germline V gene are MNHEY and SMNVEV (reference sequence). The germline V and J ends were trimmed by 10 bases and 4 bases, with 20 bases remaining between them. CDR3 nucleotide sequence: TGTGCCACCTACCCACAGGGAGGATCTTACAATGAGCAGTTCTTC. Protein: CATYPQGGSYNEQFF.

The chain employs TRBV7-3 and TRBJ2-1; D gene unclear. Trimming took off 3 bases at V and 0 bases at J, with 6 bases between the two ends. This CDR3 is 14 amino acids long. Germline assignment: CDR1 SGHTA and CDR2 FQGTGA. CDR3 sequence: CASSFQGSYNEQFF. CDR3 DNA sequence: TGTGCCAGCAGCTTTCAAGGCTCCTACAATGAGCAGTTCTTC.

The CDR3 region is CASRGRWTGTYEQYF. Written as DNA, the CDR3 is TGTGCCAGCCGAGGGAGATGGACAGGAACCTACGAGCAGTACTTC. The V and J genes are TRBV5-6 and TRBJ2-7; TRBD1 matches at 7 bases. V lost 7 bases to trimming and J lost 2 bases; unmatched junction nucleotides: 12. The germline V gene encodes CDR1 SGHDT and CDR2 YYEEEE. The CDR3 totals 15 residues.

About this clonotype itself: A much larger clone differs from this one at a single base, so this may be a read error. The V and J genes are TRBV7-2 and TRBJ2-1; D gene unclear. CDR1 is SGHTA, CDR2 FQGNSA, per germline. V was trimmed by 6 bases and J by 3 bases, leaving 18 bases between them. The CDR3 totals 16 residues. The CDR3 loop reads CASRLISPARYNEQFF. For the CDR3, the DNA is TGTGCCAGCAGGTTGATCTCGCCGGCTCGCTACAATGAGCAGTTCTTC.

This chain links TRBV19 with TRBJ2-1; TRBD2 is a possible D gene (5 bases). The CDR3 is made up of 15 amino acids. Germline loops: CDR1 LNHDA, CDR2 SQIVND (reference sequence). The V end was cut by 5 bases, the J end by 1 base, with 12 bases between. The CDR3: CASSFEGGSYNEQFF. CDR3 sequence (DNA): TGTGCCAGTAGTTTTGAAGGCGGGTCCTACAATGAGCAGTTCTTC. The variable domain in full, completed from reference TRBV19 and TRBJ2-1, reads DGGITQSPKYLFRKEGQNVTLSCEQNLNHDAMYWYRQDPGQGLRLIYYSQIVNDFQKGDIAEGYSVSREKKESFPLTVTSAQKNPTAFYLCASSFEGGSYNEQFFGPGTRLTVL.

This clonotype has a count of ten or more. The rearrangement links TRBV28 to TRBJ1-2, with D possibly TRBD1 on 5 matching bases. Germline loops: CDR1 MDHEN, CDR2 SYDVKM. The V end was cut by 6 bases, the J end by 0 bases, with 8 bases between. The length of the CDR3 is 13 residues. CDR3 DNA: TGTGCCAGCAGCGGGGGTTCTAACTATGGCTACACCTTC. Amino acids: CASSGGSNYGYTF.

The V and J genes are TRBV18 and TRBJ1-1; the D gene is possibly TRBD1 (6 bases). This CDR3 comprises 16 residues. Trimming took off 5 bases at V and 1 base at J, with 17 bases between the two ends. The germline gives CDR1 KGHSH, CDR2 LQKENI. CDR3 region: CASSDNRAIPNTEAFF. CDR3 DNA sequence: TGTGCCAGCTCAGACAACAGGGCAATCCCGAACACTGAAGCTTTCTTT.

This clonotype occurred many times. The genes are TRBV7-2 and TRBJ1-1, with D possibly being TRBD1 (6 bases). Germline-derived CDR1 and CDR2 are SGHTA and FQGNSA. V was shortened by 5 bases and J by 1 base, with 11 bases between the two germline ends. The CDR3 sequence is 14 residues long. The CDR3, as DNA: TGTGCCAGCAGCAAACAGGGATCGAACACTGAAGCTTTCTTT. Its translation: CASSKQGSNTEAFF.

This clonotype was counted ten times or more. V gene TRBV7-8 combines with J gene TRBJ2-5; 12 bases are shared with TRBD1. The trim removed 0 bases at V and 3 bases at J, leaving 5 bases unmatched. Germline V gives CDR1 SGHVS, CDR2 FQNEAQ. The CDR3 consists of 17 residues. This chain's CDR3 is CASSLARGTGGEETQYF. The CDR3, as DNA: TGTGCCAGCAGCTTAGCCCGAGGGACAGGGGGCGAAGAGACCCAGTACTTC.